A selection of T cell receptor beta chains follows, all from one sample in a study of shared clonotypes between healthy human individuals. Data came from immunoSEQ multiplex PCR; TCRdb stores just in-frame clones and leaves some out. The table lists around 2.1 million clones, approximately 94% of them singletons. The sequenced sample was naive CD8+ T cells from PBMCs. The receptors were gathered from a man aged 18 to 29 in good health. Some clones in this sample may be carry-over from other donors' samples. CDR3s include the opening cysteine and the closing phenylalanine or tryptophan. Fields, in order: D gene, J gene, V gene, clone size, CDR3 DNA, CDR3 protein. A D gene is named only where the DNA matches it firmly. The size field is filled for only some rows; it gives once, few, many or a size class.

TRBD1 | TRBJ2-7 | TRBV15 | NA | TGTGCCACCAGCAACAGGGGGGAACGGTACGAGCAGTACTTC | CATSNRGERYEQYF
NA | TRBJ2-3 | TRBV28 | NA | TGTGCCACCCTACGACAGATCCACGCAGATTTGGGAGATACGCAGTATTTT | CATLRQIHADLGDTQYF
NA | TRBJ2-2 | TRBV4-1 | NA | TGCGCCAGCCTCGCCCATCCTGGATCTGCCGGGGAGCTGTTTTTT | CASLAHPGSAGELFF
NA | TRBJ1-1 | TRBV7-8 | once | TGTGCCAGCAGCTTAGAGGTTGGCACTGAAGCTTTCTTT | CASSLEVGTEAFF
NA | TRBJ2-2 | TRBV7-2 | NA | TGTGCCAGCAGCTTGGATCTTGGAGGGGAGCTGTTTTTT | CASSLDLGGELFF
NA | TRBJ2-5 | TRBV9 | once | TGTGCCAGCAGCGTTTCTAGCAATAGTTTAGAGACCCAGTACTTC | CASSVSSNSLETQYF
NA | TRBJ2-1 | TRBV7-8 | NA | TGTGCCAGCAGCTTAATCGGGAGATCGAGGCACAATGAGCAGTTCTTC | CASSLIGRSRHNEQFF
NA | TRBJ1-3 | TRBV7-9 | NA | TGTGCCAGCAGCTTAATCAGGGATGGAAACACCATATATTTT | CASSLIRDGNTIYF
TRBD1 | TRBJ1-2 | TRBV27 | NA | TGTGCCAGCAGTTTATACGCAGGGGGACTCCTTAACTATGGCTACACCTTC | CASSLYAGGLLNYGYTF
TRBD2 | TRBJ2-7 | TRBV28 | NA | TGTGCCACCCGACTGGGAGGGGAGCAGTACTTC | CATRLGGEQYF
NA | TRBJ2-2 | TRBV21-1 | NA | TGTGCCAGCACCGCATGTTCCGGGATCACAAACACCGGGGAGCTGTTTTTT | CASTACSGITNTGELFF
TRBD1 | TRBJ2-2 | TRBV28 | NA | TGTGCCAGCAGTTCGAACAGGGGGCGCGACACCGGGGAGCTGTTTTTT | CASSSNRGRDTGELFF
NA | TRBJ1-1 | TRBV5-5 | NA | TGTGCCAGCAGCTCGCGGGGGGCAACCGTGGAAGCTTTCTTT | CASSSRGATVEAFF
NA | TRBJ1-1 | TRBV15 | NA | TGTGCCACCAGCAGAGGCGAGGAGTGGACTGAAGCTTTCTTT | CATSRGEEWTEAFF
NA | TRBJ2-3 | TRBV13 | NA | TGTGCCAGCAGCTTAGGCCGGGCTAGCACAGATACGCAGTATTTT | CASSLGRASTDTQYF
NA | TRBJ2-5 | TRBV14 | once | TGTGCCAGCAGCCTACGGGGAGAGAAAGAGACCCAGTACTTC | CASSLRGEKETQYF
NA | TRBJ1-3 | TRBV5-4 | NA | TGTGCCAGCAGCTTGGCAGGTACCGGAAACACCATATATTTT | CASSLAGTGNTIYF
NA | TRBJ2-7 | TRBV19 | few | TGTGCCAGTAGTCTCTCAACCCGGGTGGAGAACGAGCAGTACTTC | CASSLSTRVENEQYF
NA | TRBJ2-7 | TRBV27 | NA | TGTGCCAGCAGTTGGTCAGTAATAAACTACGAGCAGTACTTC | CASSWSVINYEQYF
NA | TRBJ1-2 | TRBV27 | NA | TGTGCCAGCATGCAGTCGGGCGTGGATGGCTACACCTTC | CASMQSGVDGYTF
NA | TRBJ2-7 | TRBV2 | NA | TGTGCCAGCAGGACTGACTTCTACGAGCAGTACTTC | CASRTDFYEQYF
NA | TRBJ2-5 | TRBV9 | NA | TGTGCCAGCAGCCTACAGGGCAGAAGCCAAGAGACCCAGTACTTC | CASSLQGRSQETQYF
TRBD1 | TRBJ2-7 | TRBV6-5 | NA | TGTGCCAGCAGTCCTACAGGGGCCGCCTACGAGCAGTACTTC | CASSPTGAAYEQYF
TRBD1 | TRBJ2-3 | TRBV30 | NA | TGTGCCTGGAGTTCGACAGGGAGCACAGATACGCAGTATTTT | CAWSSTGSTDTQYF
NA | TRBJ1-1 | TRBV9 | NA | TGTGCCAGCAGCTCAGGGTCTGGGACTGAAGCTTTCTTT | CASSSGSGTEAFF
TRBD2 | TRBJ2-7 | TRBV4-1 | NA | TGCGCCAGCAGCCTTCCCGGGGTTGGGACCGGGAGGAGCGAGCAGTACTTC | CASSLPGVGTGRSEQYF
NA | TRBJ2-7 | TRBV27 | NA | TGTGCCAGCAGTTGGACTATACGCTACGAGCAGTACTTC | CASSWTIRYEQYF
TRBD2 | TRBJ2-3 | TRBV4-3 | once | TGCGCCAGCAGCCAAGATTCTTCGGGACTACCCTCCACAGATACGCAGTATTTT | CASSQDSSGLPSTDTQYF
NA | TRBJ1-3 | TRBV6-1 | NA | TGTGCCAGCAGTGAATATAGGCCCCGAAAAGTGGTCACCATATATTTT | CASSEYRPRKVVTIYF
NA | TRBJ1-2 | TRBV11-2 | once | TGTGCCAGCAGCCGTAATTACTATGGCTACACCTTC | CASSRNYYGYTF
TRBD1 | TRBJ2-3 | TRBV27 | NA | TGTGCCAGCAGTTTATCGAGGACAGGAACAGATACGCAGTATTTT | CASSLSRTGTDTQYF
NA | TRBJ2-7 | TRBV5-6 | NA | TGTGCCAGCAGCTTTAATGTGTACGAGCAGTACTTC | CASSFNVYEQYF
NA | TRBJ1-1 | TRBV27 | NA | TGTGCCAGCAGTTACCGGGGGCCTGGCACTGAAGCTTTCTTT | CASSYRGPGTEAFF
NA | TRBJ2-7 | TRBV27 | NA | TGTGCCAGCAGTTTAACGGGGAACGAGCAGTACTTC | CASSLTGNEQYF
TRBD2 | TRBJ2-7 | TRBV10-3 | NA | TGTGCCATCAGCGATAGCGGGAGGCTCAACTACGAGCAGTACTTC | CAISDSGRLNYEQYF
NA | TRBJ2-7 | TRBV11-2 | NA | TGTGCCAGCAGCTTACCGATCGTTAGCGACGAGCAGTACTTC | CASSLPIVSDEQYF
NA | TRBJ2-7 | TRBV5-8 | few | TGTGCCAGCAGCCCCGGACTCTTC | CASSPGLF
TRBD2 | TRBJ2-1 | TRBV7-9 | NA | TGTGCCAGCAGCCCTCAAGCGGGAGAGCAGTTCTTC | CASSPQAGEQFF
TRBD1 | TRBJ2-7 | TRBV30 | NA | TGTGCCTGGAGTTACGGACAGGGCTACGCGCAGTACTTC | CAWSYGQGYAQYF
NA | TRBJ2-6 | TRBV19 | NA | TGTGCCAGTAGTAGGGGGAGCTCTGGGGCCAACGTCCTGACTTTC | CASSRGSSGANVLTF